This T cell receptor (beta chain) was recovered during a study of PD-L1 blockade in urothelial cancer. Study-level information: The patients had undergone anywhere from 0 to 3 prior chemotherapy regimens.

V was pared by 0 bases and J by 9 bases, with 17 bases of the junction left unmatched. Germline assignment: CDR1 SGHNT and CDR2 YYREEE (reference sequence). CDR3 length: 18 amino acids. As for time point: pretreatment peripheral blood. Every PCR was spiked with synthetic TCR analog templates. TCRdb's copy holds only in-frame clones and misses some; the assay was immunoSEQ multiplex PCR. The data show tens of thousands of clones, with about four fifths seen just once and roughly 9.2% held by the top ten. Source: PBMCs, taken around atezolizumab (anti-PD-L1) treatment. The rearrangement joins TRBV5-4 to TRBJ2-1; 8 nucleotides match TRBD2. The sequence came from a woman in her seventies with urothelial cancer. CDR3: CASSLGGALAGIEGEQFF. CDR3 DNA: TGTGCCAGCAGCTTGGGTGGTGCCTTAGCGGGAATTGAAGGTGAGCAGTTCTTC.